The entry that follows covers one T cell receptor (beta chain) sequence. The antigen is not known. The CDR3 runs 10 residues. Germline values: CDR1 SQVTM, CDR2 ANQGSEA. Deletions cut 5 bases from V and 10 bases from J, with 9 bases between. Donors gave ten milliliters of peripheral blood apiece. Combining a sample-barcoded 5' primer with a J-beta primer mix, a second PCR ran for about 6 to 12 cycles. Tags on each cDNA molecule came from a template-switch adaptor with 12 random nucleotides. In TCRdb, the 5' RACE reads were re-called with MiXCR into one record per CDR3 protein. The repertoire holds over 950,000 distinct CDR3 sequences, with less than 45% as singletons. This specimen belongs to a study of blood T cells in healthy people across ages. Study-wide findings and caveats: TCR beta diversity, measured per million T cells, fell in a roughly linear way with age. Unsorted PBMC input precluded a conclusive naive versus antigen-experienced comparison.

The sequence was obtained from a man aged 18 to 30 in good health. Source material: blood. The V and J genes are TRBV29-1 and TRBJ2-1; D unclear. CDR3 sequence: CSVHTQEQFF. DNA for the CDR3: TGCAGCGTTCATACTCAAGAGCAGTTCTTC.